A single sample is the source of the 32 T cell receptor beta chains below, sequenced in a study of OX40 agonist ivuxolimab in advanced cancers. Measured with immunoSEQ multiplex PCR; TCRdb has only the in-frame clones, and not every one. The repertoire holds tens of thousands of clones, around 87% seen once, with about 4.7% in the top ten. The specimen comprised CD4+ or CD8+ T cells sorted from blood, sampled in a trial of the OX40 agonist ivuxolimab. All receptors come from an adult with an advanced solid tumor such as melanoma, head and neck, liver or kidney cancer.

The chain links TRBV5-1 to TRBJ1-3, with 8 bases aligning to TRBD1. Per the germline V gene, CDR1 is SGHRS and CDR2 is YFSETQ. Trimming removed 0 bases from V and 0 bases from J; junction bases left unmatched: 11. The CDR3 contains 19 residues. The CDR3 loop reads CASSLDATGVFSSGNTIYF. As DNA, the CDR3 is TGCGCCAGCAGCTTGGATGCGACAGGGGTCTTCTCCTCTGGAAACACCATATATTTT.

V is TRBV10-1 and J is TRBJ1-2; D gene uncertain. Germline V gives CDR1 WNHNN, CDR2 SYGVQD (reference sequence). CDR3 size: 13 residues. Trimming stripped 3 bases from V and 7 bases from J, with 12 bases between. CDR3: CASSESNFGGYTF. The CDR3 DNA is TGCGCCAGCAGTGAATCGAACTTCGGTGGCTACACCTTC.

This chain uses TRBV29-1 with TRBJ1-1; 7 bases align to TRBD1. V shed 6 bases, J shed 4 bases, and the junction held 5 bases outside the gene matches. Germline lookup yields CDR1 SQVTM and CDR2 ANQGSEA. The CDR3 sequence is 12 residues long. The CDR3 reads CSVRGGATEAFF. DNA for the CDR3: TGCAGCGTCAGGGGGGGGGCCACTGAAGCTTTCTTT.

By its share, this clone is medium-sized. At the DNA level, this CDR3 is encoded by other sequences in the same sample as well. The chain links TRBV28 to TRBJ1-5, with no clear D. Germline assignment: CDR1 MDHEN and CDR2 SYDVKM. Trimming left V 3 bases short and J 6 bases short, with 6 bases between. The CDR3 totals 12 residues. The CDR3 nucleotides are TGTGCCAGCAGTTTTGAAGTTCAGCCCCAGCATTTT. This encodes CASSFEVQPQHF.

This clone was seen a few times. The rearrangement links TRBV19 to TRBJ1-1; D call uncertain. CDR3 size: 13 residues. Germline loops: CDR1 LNHDA, CDR2 SQIVND (reference sequence). V lost 3 bases to trimming and J lost 6 bases, with 11 bases between them. This CDR3 reads CASSMLGSAEAFF. The CDR3 nucleotides read TGTGCCAGTAGTATGCTGGGGAGCGCTGAAGCTTTCTTT. The full variable domain, in which reference TRBV19 and TRBJ1-1 provide the parts outside the CDR3, is DGGITQSPKYLFRKEGQNVTLSCEQNLNHDAMYWYRQDPGQGLRLIYYSQIVNDFQKGDIAEGYSVSREKKESFPLTVTSAQKNPTAFYLCASSMLGSAEAFFGQGTRLTVV.

The V gene is TRBV7-2, the J gene TRBJ2-5; D possibly corresponds to TRBD2 (6 bases). V lost 1 base and J lost 5, with 14 bases in between. Germline V gives CDR1 SGHTA, CDR2 FQGNSA. CDR3 length equals 15 residues. CDR3: CASSLEGGPRETQYF. CDR3 DNA sequence: TGTGCCAGCAGCTTAGAGGGAGGCCCCCGGGAGACCCAGTACTTC.

The genes are TRBV7-2 and TRBJ1-2, with D uncertain. V was pared by 2 bases and J by 2 bases, with 9 bases between. This CDR3 is built from 14 residues. The germline V gene has CDR1 SGHTA and CDR2 FQGNSA. The chain's CDR3 is CASSLNVGNYGYTF. In DNA form, the CDR3 reads TGTGCCAGCAGCTTAAACGTGGGGAACTATGGCTACACCTTC.

This clone was observed a few times. V is TRBV7-6 and J is TRBJ2-3, with TRBD2 matching over 10 bases. Looked up from germline, CDR1 is SGHVS and CDR2 is FNYEAQ. V lost 1 base and J lost 3; bases outside the gene matches: 4. This CDR3 has 16 residues. This CDR3 reads CASSLGAAGGTDTQYF. The CDR3 nucleotides are TGTGCCAGCAGCTTAGGTGCAGCGGGAGGGACAGATACGCAGTATTTT.

This clone was recorded only once. J is TRBJ2-1 and V is TRBV29-1, with D perhaps TRBD1 (6 bases). Trimming took off 6 bases at V and 7 bases at J, with 16 bases between the two ends. Germline V gene sequence: CDR1 SQVTM, CDR2 ANQGSEA. The CDR3 consists of 13 residues. CDR3 sequence (DNA): TGCAGCGTGAACGGACCCCAGGGGAATGAGCAGTTCTTC. It translates to CSVNGPQGNEQFF.

The J gene is TRBJ1-2, the V gene TRBV5-1, with D maybe TRBD1 (6 bases). Germline V gives CDR1 SGHRS, CDR2 YFSETQ. The V end was cut by 7 bases, the J end by 6 bases, with 19 bases between. CDR3 size: 14 residues. DNA of the CDR3: TGCGCCAGCGGAGAAATGGGGGCAAAGGATGGCTACACCTTC. The encoded protein is CASGEMGAKDGYTF.

The sample holds one count of this clone. The V and J genes are TRBV6-1 and TRBJ1-1, with D hard to call. The V and J ends lost 7 bases and 0 bases respectively, with 9 bases between them. Germline lookup yields CDR1 MNHNS and CDR2 SASEGT. This CDR3 is 13 amino acids long. The CDR3 reads CASKVEMNTEAFF. The CDR3 DNA is TGTGCCAGCAAGGTTGAGATGAACACTGAAGCTTTCTTT.

The chain has TRBV18 and TRBJ2-1; no clear D gene. Trimming removed 2 bases at V and 5 bases at J, with 19 bases between. The CDR3 totals 17 residues. Germline V gene sequence: CDR1 KGHSH, CDR2 LQKENI. CDR3 loop: CASSPGRKSYPDNEQFF. CDR3 coding DNA: TGTGCCAGCTCACCAGGCCGTAAGTCGTACCCGGACAATGAGCAGTTCTTC.

The chain uses TRBV7-8 and TRBJ2-7; 8 bases agree with TRBD1. Germline CDR1 is SGHVS and CDR2 is FQNEAQ. The CDR3 runs 14 residues. Germline trimming cut 5 bases from V and 2 bases from J; bases unmatched to any gene: 5. CDR3 region: CASSETGGAYEQYV. The CDR3, as DNA: TGTGCCAGCAGCGAAACAGGGGGAGCCTACGAGCAGTACGTC.

The rearrangement uses TRBV2 and TRBJ2-1; D unclear. Germline CDR1 and CDR2: SNHLY and FYNNEI. Trimming shortened V by 2 bases and J by 5 bases, and 10 bases separated the two germline ends. CDR3 size: 14 residues. CDR3 sequence (DNA): TGTGCCAGCAGTGAATTAGAGTCTAACAATGAGCAGTTCTTC. It specifies CASSELESNNEQFF.

The chain recombines TRBV7-2 with TRBJ2-3; the match to TRBD2 covers 11 bases. Looked up from germline, CDR1 is SGHTA and CDR2 is FQGNSA. Trimming removed 0 bases from V and 5 bases from J; junction bases left unmatched: 4. This CDR3 spans 16 amino acids. As DNA, the CDR3 is TGTGCCAGCAGCTTAGCACTAGCGGGAGTAATAGATACGCAGTATTTT. This gives the protein CASSLALAGVIDTQYF.

In this sample, this clone turned up a few times. The V call is TRBV9, the J call TRBJ2-1; D gene uncertain. This CDR3 is 14 amino acids long. The V end was cut by 0 bases, the J end by 4 bases, with 8 bases between. Germline V gene lookup returns CDR1 SGDLS and CDR2 YYNGEE. DNA of the CDR3: TGTGCCAGCAGCGTAGATGTACAGTACAATGAGCAGTTCTTC. Translation: CASSVDVQYNEQFF. The full variable domain, rest sourced from reference TRBV9 and TRBJ2-1, is DSGVTQTPKHLITATGQRVTLRCSPRSGDLSVYWYQQSLDQGLQFLIQYYNGEERAKGNILERFSAQQFPDLHSELNLSSLELGDSALYFCASSVDVQYNEQFFGPGTRLTVL.

The chain couples TRBV11-3 to TRBJ2-5; D perhaps matches TRBD2 (5 bases). V was trimmed by 1 base and J by 5 bases, leaving 8 bases between them. In germline, CDR1 is SGHNT, CDR2 YENEEA. The CDR3 sequence is 13 residues long. The CDR3 DNA sequence: TGTGCCAGCAGCTTAGGGCAGCGGGAGACCCAGTACTTC. Translated: CASSLGQRETQYF. The full variable domain, its missing parts supplied by reference TRBV11-3 and TRBJ2-5, is EAGVVQSPRYKIIEKKQPVAFWCNPISGHNTLYWYLQNLGQGPELLIRYENEEAVDDSQLPKDRFSAERLKGVDSTLKIQPAELGDSAVYLCASSLGQRETQYFGPGTRLLVL.

The rearrangement uses TRBV25-1 and TRBJ2-7; TRBD2 might be the D (5 bases). CDR1 is MGHDK, CDR2 SYGVNS, per germline. There are 15 residues in the CDR3. V lost 1 base to trimming and J lost 0 bases, with 10 bases between them. The CDR3 nucleotides are TGTGCCAGCAGTGAATCGGGGATAATCTCCTACGAGCAGTACTTC. This encodes CASSESGIISYEQYF.

V usage is TRBV5-1 and J usage is TRBJ1-4; 8 bases are shared with TRBD1. Trimming took 1 base from V and 8 from J; bases not matched to a gene: 13. The CDR3 has 17 amino acids. Germline CDR1 and CDR2: SGHRS and YFSETQ. CDR3 bases: TGCGCCAGCAGCTTGTTACCCCCGGACAGGGTTGGAGAAAAACTGTTTTTT. Its translation: CASSLLPPDRVGEKLFF.

The chain links TRBV7-9 to TRBJ1-1, with D possibly TRBD1 on 6 matching bases. V lost 1 base to trimming and J lost 0 bases, with 18 bases between them. Per germline, CDR1 SEHNR and CDR2 FQNEAQ (reference sequence). The CDR3 is made up of 18 amino acids. CDR3 sequence reads: CASSLEGGGSPMNTEAFF. In nucleotides, the CDR3 is TGTGCCAGCAGCTTAGAAGGTGGGGGCAGCCCCATGAACACTGAAGCTTTCTTT. The variable domain in full, completed from reference TRBV7-9 and TRBJ1-1, reads DTGVSQNPRHKITKRGQNVTFRCDPISEHNRLYWYRQTLGQGPEFLTYFQNEAQLEKSRLLSDRFSAERPKGSFSTLEIQRTEQGDSAMYLCASSLEGGGSPMNTEAFFGQGTRLTVV.

V usage is TRBV5-1 and J usage is TRBJ2-2; D may match TRBD1 or TRBD2 (6 bases each). The CDR3 consists of 16 residues. The V end was cut by 4 bases, the J end by 4 bases, with 17 bases between. Germline values: CDR1 SGHRS, CDR2 YFSETQ. The CDR3 spells CASSPRAGEATGELFF. CDR3 nucleotide sequence: TGCGCCAGCAGCCCCCGAGCAGGGGAGGCCACCGGGGAGCTGTTTTTT.

This chain connects TRBV7-9 to TRBJ1-1; no firm D call. V was pared by 3 bases and J by 6 bases, with 11 bases between. The CDR3 sequence is 13 residues long. Germline assignment: CDR1 SEHNR and CDR2 FQNEAQ (reference sequence). The CDR3 sequence: CASSFPQSSEAFF. In DNA form, the CDR3 reads TGTGCCAGCAGCTTCCCACAGAGTTCTGAAGCTTTCTTT.

This chain joins TRBV15 and TRBJ2-1; 9 nucleotides align to TRBD2. The CDR3 loop spans 14 amino acids. Germline trimming cut 1 base from V and 5 bases from J; bases unmatched to any gene: 0. Germline values: CDR1 LNHNV, CDR2 YYDKDF (reference sequence). CDR3 loop: CATSRGLADNEQFF. As DNA, the CDR3 is TGTGCCACCAGCAGAGGACTAGCGGACAATGAGCAGTTCTTC.

V gene TRBV5-4 combines with J gene TRBJ2-1; D is possibly TRBD1 (6 bases). Germline assignment: CDR1 SGHNT and CDR2 YYREEE (reference sequence). The CDR3 totals 13 residues. The germline V and J ends were trimmed by 0 bases and 7 bases, with 8 bases remaining between them. In nucleotides, the CDR3 is TGTGCCAGCAGCTTGGTCAGGGGTAATGAGCAGTTCTTC. Residues: CASSLVRGNEQFF.

The chain couples TRBV11-3 to TRBJ2-1, with 11 bases fitting TRBD2. The CDR3 runs to 15 residues. CDR1 is SGHNT and CDR2 is YENEEA in the germline V gene. V gave up 9 bases and J gave up 7 bases; unmatched junction bases: 11. Written as DNA, the CDR3 is TGTGCCAGTAGGGATAGCGGGAGGGCCAGAAATGAGCAGTTCTTC. This sequence encodes CASRDSGRARNEQFF.

This chain links TRBV21-1 with TRBJ1-1; the table gives TRBD1 as D, unverified against the DNA. TRBV21-1 is an annotated pseudogene. The CDR3 loop spans 13 amino acids. CDR3 sequence reads: CASSFPGTGGAFF. CDR3 DNA: TGTGCCAGCAGCTTCCCCGGGACAGGGGGAGCTTTCTTT.

The V call is TRBV7-2, the J call TRBJ2-2, with 10 positions matching TRBD2. The germline V gene encodes CDR1 SGHTA and CDR2 FQGNSA. V was pared by 5 bases and J by 4 bases, with 10 bases of the junction left unmatched. The CDR3 spans 17 residues. CDR3 DNA sequence: TGTGCCAGCAGCCAAAAGGCAGCGGGAGGGCTCACCGGGGAGCTGTTTTTT. This translates into CASSQKAAGGLTGELFF.

This chain links TRBV11-2 with TRBJ1-4; D gene uncertain. The CDR3 contains 13 residues. V shed 2 bases and J shed 5 bases, with 6 bases lying between them. Germline CDR1 and CDR2: SGHAT and FQNNGV. CDR3 sequence: CASSLIRNEKLFF. In DNA, the CDR3 is TGTGCCAGCAGCTTAATTAGAAATGAAAAACTGTTTTTT.

This chain connects TRBV19 to TRBJ1-1; D uncertain. The CDR3 runs 14 residues. Germline V gene lookup returns CDR1 LNHDA and CDR2 SQIVND (reference sequence). V lost 6 bases to trimming and J lost 4 bases, with 15 bases between them. The CDR3 DNA follows: TGTGCCAGTAGCCTGCGGGGAGGGAGCACTGAAGCTTTCTTT. As protein: CASSLRGGSTEAFF.

This clone appeared a few times. This rearrangement joins TRBV29-1 to TRBJ1-2; 10 bases are shared with TRBD1. The CDR3 is made up of 14 amino acids. In germline, CDR1 is SQVTM, CDR2 ANQGSEA. The junction had 7 bases not matched to a gene; V was cut back by 3 bases and J by 6 bases. CDR3 amino acids: CSVDDGTGVHGYTF. CDR3 in DNA: TGCAGCGTTGACGACGGGACAGGGGTACATGGCTACACCTTC.

In its sample, this clone was seen once. The DNA for the CDR3 is TGTGCCAGCAGCGTCCACCCCCGTCCGGGGTCGGGGGAGGTTTTCTTT. Residues: CASSVHPRPGSGEVFF. This chain links TRBV9 with TRBJ1-1, with D possibly being TRBD1 (5 bases). Trimming removed 2 bases at V and 13 bases at J, with 27 bases between. Germline CDR1 SGDLS, CDR2 YYNGEE. CDR3 length: 16 residues.

V gene TRBV11-3 combines with J gene TRBJ2-5; 7 positions agree with TRBD2. The V gene's germline CDR1 is SGHNT and CDR2 YENEEA. This CDR3 is built from 14 residues. Trimming removed 5 bases from V and 9 bases from J; junction bases left unmatched: 12. In DNA, the CDR3 is TGTGCCAGCAGCGTACCGGGACTAAGTAAGGCCCAGTACTTC. Amino acids: CASSVPGLSKAQYF.